This note documents a single T cell receptor beta chain sequence. The CDR3 is 17 residues long. V shed 8 bases, J shed 6 bases, and the junction held 19 bases outside the gene matches. CDR1 and CDR2 (germline): SNHLY, FYNNEI. The sample belongs to a study of tumor-infiltrating lymphocytes in localized non-small cell lung cancer. The method was immunoSEQ multiplex PCR; TCRdb's version includes in-frame clones alone and lacks a portion of them. The sample records 20,000 to 25,000 clones, approximately 64% being singletons. This sequence joins TRBV2 and TRBJ2-3, with 8 bases that match TRBD2. This TCR derives from a human donor with non-small cell lung cancer. Material: lung tumor tissue. In DNA form, the CDR3 reads TGTGCCAGCCTTAAGGGGGTCTCGGCGGGAGGATCGGATACGCAGTATTTT. Protein product: CASLKGVSAGGSDTQYF.